This is a list of T cell receptor beta chains from one sample in a study of blood T cell repertoires in COVID-19. Assay used: immunoSEQ multiplex PCR; TCRdb lists only in-frame clones, some missing. The repertoire consists of about 54,000 clones, with roughly four fifths occurring once and the leading ten covering about 2%. The sample comprised peripheral blood. Receptors were obtained from a woman in her fifties or sixties with acute or convalescent COVID-19. CDR3s include the opening cysteine and the closing phenylalanine or tryptophan. D genes are given only for firm matches. Some rows mark clone size as missing; the rest say once, few, many or name a class of expanded clone.

CDR3 protein	CDR3 DNA	clone size	J gene	V gene	CDR3 length	D gene
CASSQFGQGGGYTF	TGTGCCAGCAGCCAATTCGGACAGGGTGGCGGCTACACCTTC	NA	TRBJ1-2	TRBV14	14	TRBD1
CASSLVSGSSYNEQFF	TGCGCCAGCAGCTTGGTTAGCGGGAGCTCCTACAATGAGCAGTTCTTC	NA	TRBJ2-1	TRBV5-1	16	TRBD2
CASSPWGGSSNQPQHF	TGTGCCAGCTCACCTTGGGGAGGGTCAAGCAATCAGCCCCAGCATTTT	NA	TRBJ1-5	TRBV18	16	NA
CASSVATTVRGTEAFF	TGTGCCAGCAGCGTAGCTACCACGGTAAGGGGCACTGAAGCTTTCTTT	NA	TRBJ1-1	TRBV9	16	NA
CASSRVAGGTYEQYF	TGTGCCAGCAGCCGTGTAGCGGGGGGAACCTACGAGCAGTACTTC	NA	TRBJ2-7	TRBV7-2	15	TRBD2
CASSLERSLDNEQFF	TGCGCCAGCAGCTTGGAGCGGAGCCTAGACAATGAGCAGTTCTTC	few	TRBJ2-1	TRBV5-1	15	NA
CATAFGGGDNSPLHF	TGTGCCACTGCATTTGGGGGGGGAGATAATTCACCCCTCCACTTT	NA	TRBJ1-6	TRBV10-3	15	NA
CASNPLPTGELFF	TGTGCCAGCAATCCTCTCCCCACCGGGGAGCTGTTTTTT	NA	TRBJ2-2	TRBV2	13	NA
CASSLSHRAEAFF	TGTGCCAGCAGTTTAAGTCACAGGGCTGAAGCTTTCTTT	NA	TRBJ1-1	TRBV28	13	NA
CASSLGPQETQYF	TGCGCCAGCAGCCTTGGGCCACAGGAGACCCAGTACTTC	once	TRBJ2-5	TRBV4-1	13	NA